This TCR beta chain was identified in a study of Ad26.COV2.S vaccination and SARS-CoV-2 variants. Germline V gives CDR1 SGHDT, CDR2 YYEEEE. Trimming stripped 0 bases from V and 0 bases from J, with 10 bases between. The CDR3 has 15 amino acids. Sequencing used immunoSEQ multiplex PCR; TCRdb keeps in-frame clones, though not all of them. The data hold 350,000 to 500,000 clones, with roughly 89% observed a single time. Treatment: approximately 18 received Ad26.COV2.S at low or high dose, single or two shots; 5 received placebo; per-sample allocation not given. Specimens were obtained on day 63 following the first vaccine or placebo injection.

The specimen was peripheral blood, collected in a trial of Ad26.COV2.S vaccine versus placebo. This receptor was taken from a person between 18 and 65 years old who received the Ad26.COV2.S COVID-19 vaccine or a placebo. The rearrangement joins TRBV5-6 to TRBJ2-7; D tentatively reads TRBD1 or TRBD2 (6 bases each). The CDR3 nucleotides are TGTGCCAGCAGCTTGGGGGGGGCGCCCTCCTACGAGCAGTACTTC. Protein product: CASSLGGAPSYEQYF. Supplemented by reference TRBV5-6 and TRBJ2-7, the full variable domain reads DAGVTQSPTHLIKTRGQQVTLRCSPKSGHDTVSWYQQALGQGPQFIFQYYEEEERQRGNFPDRFSGHQFPNYSSELNVNALLLGDSALYLCASSLGGAPSYEQYFGPGTRLTVT.